Included here is one T cell receptor (beta chain) sequence, with context. Data came from immunoSEQ multiplex PCR; TCRdb stores just in-frame clones and leaves some out. This sample yields under 350,000 clones, of which more than 85% are seen a single time; over 1% belongs to the top ten. V was clipped by 5 bases and J by 1 base, with 11 bases between them. From germline, CDR1 is SGHVS and CDR2 FQNEAQ. The CDR3 has 14 residues. The data stem from a study of blood T cell repertoires in COVID-19. About the research overall: Both acute and convalescent COVID-19 samples were obtained from the United States, Italy and Spain. Sample material is recorded as cDNA or gDNA derived from T cells, B-cell-depleted T cells, or PBMCs.

This clonotype originated in a man aged 70 or older with acute or convalescent COVID-19. V usage is TRBV7-8 and J usage is TRBJ1-1; D unclear. The sample taken for sequencing was peripheral blood. The CDR3 region has the DNA TGTGCCAGCAGCCTGGGCTACGGGAACACTGAAGCTTTCTTT. Encoded protein: CASSLGYGNTEAFF. The whole variable domain, remainder taken from reference TRBV7-8 and TRBJ1-1, is GAGVSQSPRYKVAKRGQDVALRCDPISGHVSLFWYQQALGQGPEFLTYFQNEAQLDKSGLPSDRFFAERPEGSVSTLKIQRTQQEDSAVYLCASSLGYGNTEAFFGQGTRLTVV.